This TCR beta chain was identified during a study of OX40 agonist ivuxolimab in advanced cancers. Background on the study: The drug used for patients, ivuxolimab, was an agonistic anti-OX40 (CD134) antibody.

For this clone: Its specificity is not known.

Using immunoSEQ multiplex PCR, the repertoire was profiled, and TCRdb retains in-frame clones only, with some absent. The sample holds roughly 70,000 clones, 70% to 90% seen once. In germline, CDR1 is SNHLY, CDR2 FYNNEI. This CDR3 region has 14 residues. V shed 6 bases and J 7 bases; nucleotides not matched to a gene: 8. Whole-study results and caveats: In the 0.1-3.0 mg/kg groups, partial responders showed among the lowest expansion.

The chain has TRBV2 and TRBJ2-1, with 8 bases fitting TRBD2. The receptor was isolated from an adult with an advanced solid tumor such as melanoma, head and neck, liver or kidney cancer. Sample: CD4+ or CD8+ T cells sorted from blood, taken in a trial of the OX40 agonist ivuxolimab. The CDR3 sequence: CASSASGSGNEQFF. In nucleotides, the CDR3 is TGTGCCAGCAGCGCCAGCGGGAGTGGGAATGAGCAGTTCTTC. The complete variable domain, with remaining parts taken from reference TRBV2 and TRBJ2-1, reads EPEVTQTPSHQVTQMGQEVILRCVPISNHLYFYWYRQILGQKVEFLVSFYNNEISEKSEIFDDQFSVERPDGSNFTLKIRSTKLEDSAMYFCASSASGSGNEQFFGPGTRLTVL.